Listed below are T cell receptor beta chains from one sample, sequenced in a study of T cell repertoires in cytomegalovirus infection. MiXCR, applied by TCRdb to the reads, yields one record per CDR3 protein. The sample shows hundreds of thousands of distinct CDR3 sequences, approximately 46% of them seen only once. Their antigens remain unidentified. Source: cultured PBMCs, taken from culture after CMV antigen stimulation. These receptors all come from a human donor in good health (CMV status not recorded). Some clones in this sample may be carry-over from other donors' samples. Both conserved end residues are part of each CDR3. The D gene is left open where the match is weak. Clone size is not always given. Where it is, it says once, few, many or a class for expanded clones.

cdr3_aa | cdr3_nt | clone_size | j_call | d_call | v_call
CASSGRLAGWVF | TGTGCCAGCAGCGGACGACTAGCGGGATGGGTCTTC | few | TRBJ2-1 | TRBD2 | TRBV7-2
CASSRGQGITEAFF | TGTGCCAGCAGTCGAGGACAGGGGATAACTGAAGCTTTCTTT | few | TRBJ1-1 | TRBD1 | TRBV12-3/TRBV12-4
CASSFTGEFDEQFF | TGTGCCAGCAGCTTTACGGGAGAGTTCGATGAGCAGTTCTTC | few | TRBJ2-1 | - | TRBV11-2
CASSPDPNQPQHF | TGTGCCAGCAGCCCCGATCCGAATCAGCCCCAGCATTTT | - | TRBJ1-5 | - | TRBV7-2
CSARLPRGTDTQYF | TGCAGTGCTAGGCTTCCCAGGGGGACAGATACGCAGTATTTT | - | TRBJ2-3 | TRBD1 | TRBV20-1
CASSYSLLRGKGGNEQFF | TGTGCCAGCAGTTACTCCCTTCTTCGCGGCAAAGGAGGCAATGAGCAGTTCTTC | - | TRBJ2-1 | - | TRBV6-2/TRBV6-3
CASSADRAQETQYF | TGTGCCAGCAGCGCCGACAGGGCCCAAGAGACCCAGTACTTC | - | TRBJ2-5 | TRBD1 | TRBV7-6
CASSESGRGNQPQHF | TGTGCCAGCAGTGAGTCGGGTAGGGGCAATCAGCCCCAGCATTTT | few | TRBJ1-5 | - | TRBV6-1
CASSQVGGRDDEQYF | TGCGCCAGCAGCCAAGTCGGGGGGCGGGATGACGAGCAGTACTTC | - | TRBJ2-7 | - | TRBV4-3
CASSLNSGRGDQPQHF | TGTGCCAGCAGCTTAAATTCAGGCAGGGGGGATCAGCCCCAGCATTTT | - | TRBJ1-5 | TRBD1 | TRBV7-2
CSATRLAPNTGELFF | TGCAGTGCCACCAGACTAGCGCCGAACACCGGGGAGCTGTTTTTT | - | TRBJ2-2 | TRBD2 | TRBV20-1
CASARGVGNQPQHF | TGTGCTAGTGCCCGGGGGGTTGGCAATCAGCCCCAGCATTTT | - | TRBJ1-5 | - | TRBV12-5
CASSLWRGGTNTEAFF | TGTGCCAGCAGTTTATGGAGAGGGGGAACGAACACTGAAGCTTTCTTT | few | TRBJ1-1 | - | TRBV12-3/TRBV12-4
CASSQDGPPGELFF | TGCGCCAGCAGCCAGGACGGGCCACCCGGGGAGCTGTTTTTT | - | TRBJ2-2 | - | TRBV4-1
CASSLGYDSGNTIYF | TGTGCCAGCAGCTTGGGCTACGACTCTGGAAACACCATATATTTT | once | TRBJ1-3 | - | TRBV7-9
CASSQVEKDTFSYGYTF | TGCGCCAGCAGCCAAGTGGAGAAGGACACGTTCTCCTATGGCTACACCTTC | - | TRBJ1-2 | - | TRBV4-1
CASSYGQGNSEKLFF | TGTGCCAGCAGCTATGGACAGGGGAATTCGGAAAAACTGTTTTTT | once | TRBJ1-4 | TRBD1 | TRBV7-9
CASKRTGNYGYTF | TGTGCCAGCAAGAGGACGGGAAACTATGGCTACACCTTC | - | TRBJ1-2 | - | TRBV12-3/TRBV12-4
CASSFGGYGSEQYF | TGTGCCAGCAGCTTTGGAGGGTATGGTTCCGAGCAGTACTTC | - | TRBJ2-7 | - | TRBV5-4
CASSLRRQNRRETQYF | TGTGCCAGCAGCTTACGGCGGCAGAATAGAAGAGAGACCCAGTACTTC | - | TRBJ2-5 | - | TRBV11-2
CASSFGTSSLTDTQYF | TGTGCCAGCAGTTTTGGGACGTCGAGCCTCACAGATACGCAGTATTTT | few | TRBJ2-3 | - | TRBV12-3/TRBV12-4
CAIFPGTGSIYGYTF | TGTGCCATCTTCCCCGGGACAGGGAGTATCTATGGCTACACCTTC | once | TRBJ1-2 | TRBD1 | TRBV6-1
CASSSGGQGTQKLFF | TGTGCCAGCAGTTCGGGGGGACAGGGTACCCAAAAACTGTTTTTT | few | TRBJ1-4 | TRBD1 | TRBV28
CASSLGNRGTGYTF | TGTGCCAGCAGCTTGGGGAACAGGGGGACTGGCTACACCTTC | - | TRBJ1-2 | TRBD1 | TRBV5-6
CASRGPSGGATYNEQFF | TGTGCCAGCAGAGGACCCTCGGGGGGGGCAACCTACAATGAGCAGTTCTTC | - | TRBJ2-1 | TRBD2 | TRBV6-1
CASSLDGWNNSPLHF | TGTGCCAGCAGCTTGGATGGTTGGAATAATTCACCCCTCCACTTT | - | TRBJ1-6 | - | TRBV5-4
CASSSPETYNEQFF | TGTGCCAGCAGCTCGCCGGAGACGTACAATGAGCAGTTCTTC | many | TRBJ2-1 | - | TRBV7-9
CASSEEGRVRGYTF | TGTGCCAGCAGTGAGGAGGGCAGGGTACGCGGCTACACCTTC | few | TRBJ1-2 | - | TRBV2
CASSLGVTQHF | TGTGCCAGCAGCTTGGGGGTTACCCAGCATTTT | - | TRBJ1-5 | - | TRBV7-2
CATSDLRRDRGYGYTF | TGTGCCACCAGTGATTTGCGTCGGGACAGGGGATATGGCTACACCTTC | few | TRBJ1-2 | TRBD1 | TRBV24-1
CASSSRAPRQGTKNIQYF | TGTGCCAGCAGTTCCCGAGCCCCACGACAGGGGACCAAAAACATTCAGTACTTC | - | TRBJ2-4 | TRBD1 | TRBV12-3/TRBV12-4
CASSSQGNSPLHF | TGTGCCAGCAGCTCCCAGGGAAATTCACCCCTCCACTTT | - | TRBJ1-6 | - | TRBV7-4
CASSPDSGGPRWYEQYF | TGTGCCAGCAGCCCAGATAGCGGGGGCCCCCGGTGGTACGAGCAGTACTTC | few | TRBJ2-7 | TRBD2 | TRBV11-1
CASSYRGLAGTPSTDTQYF | TGTGCCAGCAGCTACCGTGGATTAGCGGGAACCCCGAGCACAGATACGCAGTATTTT | - | TRBJ2-3 | TRBD2 | TRBV7-6
CASSLGRGYNSPLHF | TGTGCCAGCAGCTTAGGAAGGGGCTATAATTCACCCCTCCACTTT | few | TRBJ1-6 | - | TRBV11-2
CASSPQMVAGGEETQYF | TGTGCCAGCTCACCGCAGATGGTAGCGGGAGGGGAAGAGACCCAGTACTTC | once | TRBJ2-5 | TRBD2 | TRBV18
CASSIRDQNSPLHF | TGTGCCAGTAGTATAAGGGACCAAAATTCACCCCTCCACTTT | few | TRBJ1-6 | - | TRBV19
CASSMEGGSPLHF | TGTGCCAGTAGTATGGAGGGAGGATCACCCCTCCACTTT | - | TRBJ1-6 | - | TRBV19
CASSYSPAVLRRGYTF | TGTGCCAGCAGTTACTCGCCTGCGGTATTAAGAAGGGGCTACACCTTC | few | TRBJ1-2 | - | TRBV6-5
CASSLASAVSSEQYF | TGTGCCAGCAGTTTAGCGTCGGCTGTCAGCTCCGAGCAGTACTTC | few | TRBJ2-7 | - | TRBV12-3/TRBV12-4
CASSRTSGVEETQYF | TGTGCCAGCAGTAGGACTAGCGGGGTCGAAGAGACCCAGTACTTC | few | TRBJ2-5 | TRBD2 | TRBV2
CASSQDRWESPLHF | TGCGCCAGCAGCCAAGATCGGTGGGAATCACCCCTCCACTTT | once | TRBJ1-6 | - | TRBV4-3
CASGLAGVETQYF | TGTGCTAGTGGTTTAGCCGGAGTAGAGACCCAGTACTTC | few | TRBJ2-5 | - | TRBV12-5
CASSQGRQGGGEQYF | TGCGCCAGCAGCCAAGGCAGACAGGGAGGCGGCGAGCAGTACTTC | - | TRBJ2-7 | - | TRBV4-3
CASSPTSRYEQYF | TGTGCCAGCAGCCCGACTAGCCGCTACGAGCAGTACTTC | few | TRBJ2-7 | TRBD2 | TRBV7-6
CASSQKLAGGYTF | TGCGCCAGCAGCCAAAAGCTCGCCGGTGGCTACACCTTC | - | TRBJ1-2 | - | TRBV4-1
CGTGGADTQYF | TGTGGGACAGGGGGCGCAGATACGCAGTATTTT | - | TRBJ2-3 | TRBD1 | TRBV6-2/TRBV6-3
CASSYSMGGGVDEQFF | TGTGCCAGCAGTTACTCCATGGGAGGCGGGGTGGATGAGCAGTTCTTC | - | TRBJ2-1 | - | TRBV6-2/TRBV6-3
CSVPKQGRTEAFF | TGCAGTGTTCCGAAACAGGGTAGGACTGAAGCTTTCTTT | - | TRBJ1-1 | - | TRBV20-1
CASSYHPGGSGRPRDTQYF | TGTGCCAGCAGTTATCACCCGGGGGGTAGCGGGAGACCGAGAGATACGCAGTATTTT | - | TRBJ2-3 | TRBD2 | TRBV12-3/TRBV12-4
CASSAPSGGTTDTQYF | TGTGCCAGCAGCGCTCCTAGCGGGGGGACCACAGATACGCAGTATTTT | - | TRBJ2-3 | TRBD2 | TRBV7-9
CASGNTGELFF | TGTGCCAGCGGCAACACCGGGGAGCTGTTTTTT | - | TRBJ2-2 | - | TRBV7-2
CASNRGGTPSYEQYF | TGCGCCAGCAACAGGGGGGGGACCCCCTCCTACGAGCAGTACTTC | - | TRBJ2-7 | - | TRBV10-2
CATSEAGESYNEQFF | TGTGCCACCAGTGAAGCGGGGGAATCCTACAATGAGCAGTTCTTC | - | TRBJ2-1 | TRBD2 | TRBV24-1
CASSATSGGETQYF | TGCGCCAGCAGCGCCACCTCCGGGGGGGAGACCCAGTACTTC | - | TRBJ2-5 | TRBD2 | TRBV5-1